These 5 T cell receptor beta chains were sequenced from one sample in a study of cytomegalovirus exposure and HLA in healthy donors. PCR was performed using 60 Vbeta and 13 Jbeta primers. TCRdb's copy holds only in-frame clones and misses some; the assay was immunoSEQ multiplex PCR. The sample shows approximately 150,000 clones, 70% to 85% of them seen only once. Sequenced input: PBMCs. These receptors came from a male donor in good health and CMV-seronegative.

The CDR3 loop is CASTAQGSGQYF. The CDR3, as DNA: TGTGCCAGCACTGCACAGGGAAGTGGGCAGTACTTC. The V and J genes are TRBV28 and TRBJ2-7; a weak D match, TRBD1 (6 bases). The CDR3 consists of 12 residues. Germline-derived CDR1 and CDR2 are MDHEN and SYDVKM. Trimming removed 7 bases from V and 9 bases from J, with 16 bases in between.

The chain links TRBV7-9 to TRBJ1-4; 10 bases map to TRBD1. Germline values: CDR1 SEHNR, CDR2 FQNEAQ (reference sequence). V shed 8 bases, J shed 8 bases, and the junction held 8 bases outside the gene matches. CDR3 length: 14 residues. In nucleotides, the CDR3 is TGTGCCAGCTCCCAGACAGGGGGCCGGGAAAAACTGTTTTTT. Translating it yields CASSQTGGREKLFF.

CDR3 sequence (DNA): TGCGCCAGCAGCTTCGGGGGGAACACTGAAGCTTTCTTT. Protein sequence: CASSFGGNTEAFF. The V and J genes are TRBV5-1 and TRBJ1-1; D may be TRBD1 (5 bases). Germline-derived CDR1 and CDR2 are SGHRS and YFSETQ. The germline V and J ends were trimmed by 2 bases and 1 base, with 6 bases remaining between them. The CDR3 sequence is 13 residues long.

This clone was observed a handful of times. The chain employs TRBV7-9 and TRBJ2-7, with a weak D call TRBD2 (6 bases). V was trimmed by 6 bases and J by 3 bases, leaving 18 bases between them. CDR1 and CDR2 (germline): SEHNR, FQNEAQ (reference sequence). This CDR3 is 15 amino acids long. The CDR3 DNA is TGTGCCAGCAGGGGGACGGCTAGCGCAGACTACGAGCAGTACTTC. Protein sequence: CASRGTASADYEQYF.

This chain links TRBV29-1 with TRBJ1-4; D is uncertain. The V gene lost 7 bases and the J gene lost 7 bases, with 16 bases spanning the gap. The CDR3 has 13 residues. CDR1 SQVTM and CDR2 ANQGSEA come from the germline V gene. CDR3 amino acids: CSAIGPAGEKLFF. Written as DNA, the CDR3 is TGCAGCGCAATAGGACCCGCGGGTGAAAAACTGTTTTTT.